This T cell receptor beta chain stems from a study of T cell clones after liver transplantation. Study at large: Third-party-reactive TCRbeta sequences from pre-transplant mixed lymphocyte reactions served as antigen-independent comparators.

Method: immunoSEQ multiplex PCR; TCRdb's copy keeps in-frame clones and lacks some. Of tens of thousands of clones listed, about 82% are singletons. This clone occurred once. The CDR3 runs 17 residues. The germline V and J ends were trimmed by 5 bases and 0 bases, with 14 bases remaining between them. CDR1 and CDR2 from the germline V gene are SGHTA and FQGNSA. This specimen consisted of CD4+ T cells from blood, obtained about 46 months after liver transplant. The origin of this receptor is a human patient who received a liver transplant. Some T cells may possibly be graft donor cells. The chain couples TRBV7-2 to TRBJ2-6; TRBD2 might be the D (5 bases). The CDR3 loop is CASSTYGRGSGANVLTF. In DNA form, the CDR3 reads TGTGCCAGCAGCACCTATGGACGGGGCTCTGGGGCCAACGTCCTGACTTTC.